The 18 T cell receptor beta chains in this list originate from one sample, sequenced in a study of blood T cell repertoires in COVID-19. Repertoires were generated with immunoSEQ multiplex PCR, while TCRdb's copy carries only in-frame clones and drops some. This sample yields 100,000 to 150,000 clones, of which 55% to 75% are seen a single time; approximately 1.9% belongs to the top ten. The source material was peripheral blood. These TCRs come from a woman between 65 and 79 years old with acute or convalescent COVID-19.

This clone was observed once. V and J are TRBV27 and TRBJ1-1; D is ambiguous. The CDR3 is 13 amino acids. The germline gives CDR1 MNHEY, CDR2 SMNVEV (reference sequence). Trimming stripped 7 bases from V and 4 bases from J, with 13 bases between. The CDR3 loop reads CASNDGIGTEAFF. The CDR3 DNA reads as TGTGCCAGCAATGACGGGATAGGCACTGAAGCTTTCTTT.

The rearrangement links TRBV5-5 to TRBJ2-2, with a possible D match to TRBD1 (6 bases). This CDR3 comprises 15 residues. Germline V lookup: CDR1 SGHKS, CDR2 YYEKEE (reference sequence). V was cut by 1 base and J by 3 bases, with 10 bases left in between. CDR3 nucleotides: TGTGCCAGCAGCTTGAGGGGGTTCGACACCGGGGAGCTGTTTTTT. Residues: CASSLRGFDTGELFF. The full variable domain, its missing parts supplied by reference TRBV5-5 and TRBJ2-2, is DAGVTQSPTHLIKTRGQQVTLRCSPISGHKSVSWYQQVLGQGPQFIFQYYEKEERGRGNFPDRFSARQFPNYSSELNVNALLLGDSALYLCASSLRGFDTGELFFGEGSRLTVL.

CDR3 in amino acids: CAAVPTDTQYF. CDR3 in DNA: TGTGCCGCAGTCCCGACAGATACGCAGTATTTT. The V gene is TRBV30, the J gene TRBJ2-3; D gene uncertain. CDR1 and CDR2 from the germline V gene are GTSNPN and SVGIG (reference sequence). V was cut by 8 bases and J by 3 bases, with 9 bases left in between. The CDR3 length is 11 residues.

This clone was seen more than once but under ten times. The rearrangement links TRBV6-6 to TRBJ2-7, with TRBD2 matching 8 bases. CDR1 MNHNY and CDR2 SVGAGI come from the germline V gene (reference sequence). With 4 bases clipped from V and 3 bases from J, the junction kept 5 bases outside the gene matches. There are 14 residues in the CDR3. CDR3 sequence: CASSFLTSGYEQYF. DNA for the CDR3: TGTGCCAGCAGTTTCCTTACTAGCGGCTACGAGCAGTACTTC.

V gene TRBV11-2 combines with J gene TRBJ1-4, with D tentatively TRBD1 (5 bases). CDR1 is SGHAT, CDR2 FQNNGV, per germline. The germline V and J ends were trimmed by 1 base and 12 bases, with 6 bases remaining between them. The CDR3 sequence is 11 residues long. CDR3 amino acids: CASSLVQELFF. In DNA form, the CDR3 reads TGTGCCAGCAGCTTAGTACAGGAACTGTTTTTT.

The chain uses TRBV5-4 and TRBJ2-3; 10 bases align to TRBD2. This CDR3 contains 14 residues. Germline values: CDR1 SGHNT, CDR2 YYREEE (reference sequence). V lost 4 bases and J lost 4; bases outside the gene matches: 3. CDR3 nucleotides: TGTGCCAGCAGCCTAGCGGGAGTCCCAGATACGCAGTATTTT. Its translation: CASSLAGVPDTQYF.

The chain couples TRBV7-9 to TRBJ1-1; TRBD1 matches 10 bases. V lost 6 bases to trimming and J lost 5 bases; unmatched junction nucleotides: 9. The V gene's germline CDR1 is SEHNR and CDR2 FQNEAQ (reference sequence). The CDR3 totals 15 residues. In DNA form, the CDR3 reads TGTGCCAGCAGACCCCCGACAGGGGGCTGGACTGAAGCTTTCTTT. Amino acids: CASRPPTGGWTEAFF.

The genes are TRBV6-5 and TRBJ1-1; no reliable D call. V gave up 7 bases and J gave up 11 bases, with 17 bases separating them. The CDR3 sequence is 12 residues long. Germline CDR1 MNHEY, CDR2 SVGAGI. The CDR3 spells CASTTELGSAFF. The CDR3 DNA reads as TGTGCCAGCACCACTGAATTAGGGAGCGCTTTCTTT.

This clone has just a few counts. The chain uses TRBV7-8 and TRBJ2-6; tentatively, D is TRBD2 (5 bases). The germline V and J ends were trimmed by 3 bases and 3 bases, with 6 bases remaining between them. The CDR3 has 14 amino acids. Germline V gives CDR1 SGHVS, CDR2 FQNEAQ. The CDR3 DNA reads TGTGCCAGCAGCTTGGACTTTGGGGCCAACGTCCTGACTTTC. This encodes CASSLDFGANVLTF.

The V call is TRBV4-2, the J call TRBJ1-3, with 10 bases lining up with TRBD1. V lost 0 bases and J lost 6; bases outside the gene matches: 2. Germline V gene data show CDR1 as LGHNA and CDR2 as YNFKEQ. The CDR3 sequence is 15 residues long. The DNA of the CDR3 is TGTGCCAGCAGCCAAGATGGGACAGGGGCAAACACCATATATTTT. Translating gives CASSQDGTGANTIYF.

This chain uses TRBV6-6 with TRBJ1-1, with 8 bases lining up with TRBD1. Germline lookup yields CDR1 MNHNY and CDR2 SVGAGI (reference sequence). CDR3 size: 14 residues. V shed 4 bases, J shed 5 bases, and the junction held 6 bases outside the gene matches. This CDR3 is CASSFRGRETEAFF. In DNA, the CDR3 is TGTGCCAGCAGTTTCAGGGGGCGTGAAACTGAAGCTTTCTTT.

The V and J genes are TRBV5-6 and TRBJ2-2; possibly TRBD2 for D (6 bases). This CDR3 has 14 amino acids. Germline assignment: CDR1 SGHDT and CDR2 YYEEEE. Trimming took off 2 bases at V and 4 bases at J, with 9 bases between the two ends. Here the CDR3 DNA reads TGTGCCAGCAGCTTACCCGGGGGCACCGGGGAGCTGTTTTTT. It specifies CASSLPGGTGELFF.

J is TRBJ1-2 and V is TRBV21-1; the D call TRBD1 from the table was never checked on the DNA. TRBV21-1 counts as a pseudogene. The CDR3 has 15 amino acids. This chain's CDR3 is CARIESDRGNYGYTF. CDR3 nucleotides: TGTGCCAGAATCGAATCGGACAGGGGAAACTATGGCTACACCTTC.

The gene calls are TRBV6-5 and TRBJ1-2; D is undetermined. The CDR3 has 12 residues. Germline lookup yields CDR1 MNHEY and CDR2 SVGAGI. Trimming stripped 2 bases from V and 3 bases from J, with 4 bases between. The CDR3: CASSYADYGYTF. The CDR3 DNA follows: TGTGCCAGCAGTTACGCAGACTATGGCTACACCTTC.

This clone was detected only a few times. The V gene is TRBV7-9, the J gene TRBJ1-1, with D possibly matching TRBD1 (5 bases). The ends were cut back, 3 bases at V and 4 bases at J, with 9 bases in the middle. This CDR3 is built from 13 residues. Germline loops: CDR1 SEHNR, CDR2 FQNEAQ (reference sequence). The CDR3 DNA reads TGTGCCAGCAGCTTTCAGGGAGGCACTGAAGCTTTCTTT. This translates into CASSFQGGTEAFF. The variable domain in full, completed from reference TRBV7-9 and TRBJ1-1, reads DTGVSQNPRHKITKRGQNVTFRCDPISEHNRLYWYRQTLGQGPEFLTYFQNEAQLEKSRLLSDRFSAERPKGSFSTLEIQRTEQGDSAMYLCASSFQGGTEAFFGQGTRLTVV.

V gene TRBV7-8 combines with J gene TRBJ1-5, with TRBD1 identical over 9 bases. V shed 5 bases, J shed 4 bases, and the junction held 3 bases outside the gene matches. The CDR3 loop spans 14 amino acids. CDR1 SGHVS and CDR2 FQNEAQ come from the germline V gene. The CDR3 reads CASSPGTGNQPQHF. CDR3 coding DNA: TGTGCCAGCAGCCCCGGGACAGGGAATCAGCCCCAGCATTTT. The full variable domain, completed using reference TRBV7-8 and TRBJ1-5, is GAGVSQSPRYKVAKRGQDVALRCDPISGHVSLFWYQQALGQGPEFLTYFQNEAQLDKSGLPSDRFFAERPEGSVSTLKIQRTQQEDSAVYLCASSPGTGNQPQHFGDGTRLSIL.

This CDR3 reads CSVGAGGGGYTF. CDR3 sequence (DNA): TGCAGCGTCGGGGCAGGGGGCGGGGGCTACACCTTC. The genes are TRBV29-1 and TRBJ1-2; 8 bases are a match to TRBD1. The CDR3 has 12 residues. CDR1 is SQVTM and CDR2 is ANQGSEA in the germline V gene. V shed 6 bases and J 8 bases; nucleotides not matched to a gene: 8.

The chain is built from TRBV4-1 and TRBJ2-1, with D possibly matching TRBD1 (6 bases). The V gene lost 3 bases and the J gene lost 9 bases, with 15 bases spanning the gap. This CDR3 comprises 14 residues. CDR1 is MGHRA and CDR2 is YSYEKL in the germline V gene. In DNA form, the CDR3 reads TGCGCCAGCAGCCATCTAGGGGGTGCGGGTGAGCAGTTCTTC. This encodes CASSHLGGAGEQFF.